The entry below gives a single T cell receptor (beta chain) sequence along with its context. Its antigen is unknown. Base-call qualities are not available, and no considerably larger clone is one nucleotide away. The source of the sample is a study of blood T cells in healthy people across ages (dated by TCRdb to between 2014 and 2017). For the wider study: In model experiments, template switching captured about one uniquely barcoded TCR beta cDNA molecule for every two T cells. For two donors (one aged 18 to 29 and one aged 80 or older), the study analyzed two additional independent replicas of 1 million unique cDNA reads from the same blood draw. Donors of different ages were randomly distributed across sequencing lanes to avoid experimental bias. Donors were grouped into four age groups: young (average about 15 years), middle-aged (roughly 40), aged (about 60) and long-lived (about 89). Age-related changes in TCR beta repertoire diversity were measured in the study by deep sequencing normalized with unique cDNA molecular identifiers. Study-wide conclusions, independent of this receptor: Since profiling was done on bulk unsorted PBMCs, naive and antigen-experienced compartments could not be conclusively compared. Compared with the aged group, more naive CD4+ T cells, fewer expanded clones and increased TCR diversity were shown by the long-lived group, suggesting age selection. Because the CMV infection status of the donors was unknown, age-related changes in expanded clonotypes may potentially have been confounded. Estimates of total diversity from one million sequenced T cells were regarded as lower bounds and underestimates. As age increased, observed TCR beta diversity per million T cells dropped in a roughly linear way, and a significant reduction was already evident by age 40. A strong correlation was found between observed TCR beta diversity and the percentage of naive T cells measured by flow cytometry.

The roughly 37 donors, aged about 6 to 95 years, were systemically healthy Caucasian individuals from Russia. Roughly 9 milliliters of peripheral blood were drawn from each donor into EDTA-treated Vacutainer tubes. Ficoll-Paque density-gradient centrifugation was used to isolate PBMCs, with at least 7 million per sample. Total RNA was extracted from PBMCs with Trizol reagent, with at least 6 micrograms obtained per sample. The percentages of naive CD45RAhigh/CD27high T cells were determined by flow cytometry on a PBMC aliquot from every donor. Library creation used 5' RACE. TCRdb records Illumina HiSeq 2500 as the sequencer. A second roughly 7 to 11 cycle PCR used a sample-barcoded 5' primer and a J-beta primer mix. A unique molecular identifier was introduced onto each TCR beta cDNA molecule by a template-switch 5' adaptor carrying 12 random nucleotides. Each sample yielded at least 3 million CDR3-containing paired-end reads. First-strand cDNA was synthesized from all RNA with the Mint cDNA synthesis kit, primed by a TRBC-specific oligonucleotide. All cDNA was treated with uracil-DNA glycosylase and then went through a first 18-cycle PCR with the universal primers M1SS and BC2_uni_R. Per the authors' processing: Each sample was normalized by randomly selecting 1 million high-quality reads, each carrying a distinct molecular identifier. Instead of being binned into consensus sequences, reads with shared molecular identifiers were discarded. MiTCR, with a Q25 quality threshold and the strictest error-elimination algorithm, was used for CDR3 identification, clonotype clustering and error correction. A nonparametric unseen species model using Euler transformation provided a lower-bound estimate of total TCR beta diversity. The public reads were quality trimmed at Q25 with fastp and then assembled into clones with MiXCR by TCRdb, keeping productive beta chains. For every CDR3 protein sequence, its rows merge into one entry that carries the most common genes and DNA. Clone size and V and J calls follow TCRdb, not the original study. The sample has hundreds of thousands of distinct CDR3 sequences on record, around 34% of them singletons. About an eighth of the sample rests with the top ten.

The receptor was isolated from a young man in good health. Sequenced sample: blood.

The DNA sequence follows: TGCGCCAGCAGCCAAGGGGAGAGCGGGAACATTCAGTACTTC. The encoded protein is CASSQGESGNIQYF. Recombination joined TRBV4-1 with TRBJ2-7; TRBD2 is a weak D gene call, 6 bases matching. The J call may be wrong; the DNA end is better matched by TRBJ2-4. The CDR3 sequence holds 14 residues, the cysteine and phenylalanine included. The sequence is cut down to CDR3 DNA, 42 bases in frame from base 1. The germline V gene sets CDR1 to MGHRA and CDR2 to YSYEKL.